The clone carrying this T cell receptor (beta chain) was observed a few times. This sample is part of a study of cytomegalovirus exposure and HLA in healthy donors. Use of 60 Vbeta and 13 Jbeta primers characterized the PCR. Assay: immunoSEQ multiplex PCR; the TCRdb copy retains only in-frame clones and omits some. The data show some 150,000 clones, 65% to 85% seen once. The V and J ends lost 6 bases and 5 bases, in that order; junction bases with no gene match: 8. This CDR3 comprises 15 residues. Germline V lookup: CDR1 KGHSH, CDR2 LQKENI. Sequenced sample: PBMCs. The TCR was taken from a man in his fifties or sixties in good health and CMV-seronegative. The chain links TRBV18 to TRBJ2-5, with 11 bases lining up with TRBD2. CDR3 DNA sequence: TGTGCCAGCTCCCCAGACGCTAGCGGGAGGGAGACCCAGTACTTC. Translation gives CASSPDASGRETQYF.